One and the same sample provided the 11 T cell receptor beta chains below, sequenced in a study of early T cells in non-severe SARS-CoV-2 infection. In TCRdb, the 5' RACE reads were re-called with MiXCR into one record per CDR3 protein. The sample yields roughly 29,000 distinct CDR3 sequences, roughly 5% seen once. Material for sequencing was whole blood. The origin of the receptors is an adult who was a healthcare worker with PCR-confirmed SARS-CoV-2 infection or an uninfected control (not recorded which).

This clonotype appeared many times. The CDR3: CSAPGQETQYF. The CDR3 DNA is TGCAGCGCTCCGGGGCAAGAGACCCAGTACTTC. The chain joins TRBV20-1 to TRBJ2-5; weak D call: TRBD2 (5 bases). Germline CDR1 and CDR2: DFQATT and SNEGSKA (reference sequence). The CDR3 is 11 amino acids.

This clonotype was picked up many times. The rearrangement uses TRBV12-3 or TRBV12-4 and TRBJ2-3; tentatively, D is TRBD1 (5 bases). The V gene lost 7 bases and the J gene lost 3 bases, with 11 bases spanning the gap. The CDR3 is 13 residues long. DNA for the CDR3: TGTGCCAGCATAGGGGAAGGAACAGATACGCAGTATTTT. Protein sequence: CASIGEGTDTQYF.

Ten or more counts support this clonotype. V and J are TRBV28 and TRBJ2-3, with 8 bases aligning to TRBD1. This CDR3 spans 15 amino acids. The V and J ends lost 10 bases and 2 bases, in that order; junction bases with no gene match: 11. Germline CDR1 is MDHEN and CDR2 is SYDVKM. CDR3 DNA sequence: TGTGCCACCGACTCGACAGGGGCGGTCACAGATACGCAGTATTTT. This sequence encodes CATDSTGAVTDTQYF.

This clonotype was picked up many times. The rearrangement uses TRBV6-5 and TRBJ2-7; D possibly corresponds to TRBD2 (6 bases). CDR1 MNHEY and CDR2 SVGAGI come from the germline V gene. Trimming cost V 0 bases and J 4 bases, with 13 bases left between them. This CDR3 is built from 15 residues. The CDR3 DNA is TGTGCCAGCAGTTACTCACGGAGGGGCCCTTACGAGCAGTACTTC. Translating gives CASSYSRRGPYEQYF.

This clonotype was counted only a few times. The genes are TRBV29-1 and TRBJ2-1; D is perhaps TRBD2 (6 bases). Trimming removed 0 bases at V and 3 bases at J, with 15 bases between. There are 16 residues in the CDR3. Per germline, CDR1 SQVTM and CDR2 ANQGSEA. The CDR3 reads CSVEDLDGRSYNEQFF. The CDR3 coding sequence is TGCAGCGTTGAAGATCTCGACGGGAGAAGCTACAATGAGCAGTTCTTC.

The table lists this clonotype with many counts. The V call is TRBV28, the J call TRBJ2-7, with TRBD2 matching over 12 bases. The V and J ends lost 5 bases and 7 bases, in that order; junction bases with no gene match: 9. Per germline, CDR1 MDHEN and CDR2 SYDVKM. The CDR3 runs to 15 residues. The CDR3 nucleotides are TGTGCCAGCAGTGTGACTAGCGGGAGTAGGGGGGAGCAGTACTTC. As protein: CASSVTSGSRGEQYF.

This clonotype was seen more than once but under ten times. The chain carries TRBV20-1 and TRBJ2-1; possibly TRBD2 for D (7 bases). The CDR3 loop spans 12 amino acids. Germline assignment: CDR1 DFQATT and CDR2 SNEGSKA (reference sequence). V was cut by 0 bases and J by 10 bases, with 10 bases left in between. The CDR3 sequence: CSAREGGGEQFF. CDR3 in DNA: TGCAGTGCTAGAGAGGGAGGGGGAGAGCAGTTCTTC.

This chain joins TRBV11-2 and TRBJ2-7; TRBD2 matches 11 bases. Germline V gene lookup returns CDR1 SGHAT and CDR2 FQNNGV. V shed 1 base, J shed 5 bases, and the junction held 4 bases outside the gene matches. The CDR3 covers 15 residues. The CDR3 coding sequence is TGTGCCAGCAGCTTAGCACTAGCGGGAGTGGACGAGCAGTACTTC. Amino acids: CASSLALAGVDEQYF.

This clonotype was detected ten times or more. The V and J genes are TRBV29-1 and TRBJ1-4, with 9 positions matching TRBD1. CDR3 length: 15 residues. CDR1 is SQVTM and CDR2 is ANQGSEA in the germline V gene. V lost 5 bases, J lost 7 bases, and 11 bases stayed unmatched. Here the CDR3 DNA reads TGCAGCGTTATGTTCATACAGGGGGCAGGTGAAAAACTGTTTTTT. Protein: CSVMFIQGAGEKLFF. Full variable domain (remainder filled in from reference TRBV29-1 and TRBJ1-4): SAVISQKPSRDICQRGTSLTIQCQVDSQVTMMFWYRQQPGQSLTLIATANQGSEATYESGFVIDKFPISRPNLTFSTLTVSNMSPEDSSIYLCSVMFIQGAGEKLFFGSGTQLSVL.

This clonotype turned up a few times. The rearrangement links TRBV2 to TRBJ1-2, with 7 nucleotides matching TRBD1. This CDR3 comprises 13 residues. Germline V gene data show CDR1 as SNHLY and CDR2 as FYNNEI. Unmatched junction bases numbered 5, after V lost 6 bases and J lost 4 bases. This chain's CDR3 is CASSETGIYGYTF. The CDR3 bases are TGTGCCAGCAGCGAGACAGGGATCTATGGCTACACCTTC.

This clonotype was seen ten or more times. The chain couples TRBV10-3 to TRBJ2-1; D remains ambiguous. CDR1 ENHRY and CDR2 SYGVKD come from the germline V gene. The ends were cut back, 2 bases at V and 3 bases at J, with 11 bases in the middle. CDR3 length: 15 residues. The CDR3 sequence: CAISERSGDYNEQFF. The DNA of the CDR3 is TGTGCCATCAGTGAGAGGTCTGGAGACTACAATGAGCAGTTCTTC.